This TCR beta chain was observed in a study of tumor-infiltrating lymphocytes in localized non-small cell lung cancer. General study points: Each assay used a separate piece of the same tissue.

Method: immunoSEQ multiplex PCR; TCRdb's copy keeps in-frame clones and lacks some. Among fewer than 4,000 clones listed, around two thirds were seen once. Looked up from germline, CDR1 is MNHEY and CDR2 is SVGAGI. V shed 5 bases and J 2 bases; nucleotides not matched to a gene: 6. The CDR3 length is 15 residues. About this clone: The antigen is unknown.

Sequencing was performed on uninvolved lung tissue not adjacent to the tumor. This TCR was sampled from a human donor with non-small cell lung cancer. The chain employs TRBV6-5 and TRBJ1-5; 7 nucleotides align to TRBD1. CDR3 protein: CASSRGRQGNQPQHF. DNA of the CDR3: TGTGCCAGCAGTAGGGGGCGACAGGGCAATCAGCCCCAGCATTTT.